Below are 31 T cell receptor beta chains sequenced from a single sample in a study of response to subunit inactivated influenza vaccine. MiXCR was run by TCRdb on the RT-PCR reads, yielding one entry per CDR3 protein. This table holds 530,000 or so distinct CDR3 sequences, approximately 15% found once. The sample in question was PBMCs from blood, obtained 11 to 12 days after vaccination. The receptors come from a man aged 45-65 years who received an inactivated influenza vaccine.

This clonotype was seen at least ten times. This chain joins TRBV6-1 and TRBJ2-1; 12 positions match TRBD2. V gave up 7 bases and J gave up 4 bases; unmatched junction bases: 8. This CDR3 region has 16 residues. Germline V gives CDR1 MNHNS, CDR2 SASEGT. The CDR3 bases are TGTGCCAGCAAACCGACTAGCGGGAGCACGTACAATGAGCAGTTCTTC. Protein product: CASKPTSGSTYNEQFF.

This clonotype was counted a few times. The chain joins TRBV7-4 to TRBJ1-5, with D possibly being TRBD1 (5 bases). The CDR3 has 15 amino acids. The germline V gene has CDR1 SGHVT and CDR2 SQSDAQ. Trimming stripped 5 bases from V and 0 bases from J, with 11 bases between. The CDR3: CASSVDRYSNQPQHF. The CDR3 DNA reads TGTGCCAGCAGCGTCGACAGATATAGCAATCAGCCCCAGCATTTT.

This chain links TRBV28 with TRBJ1-1; D is possibly TRBD1 (6 bases). The germline V gene has CDR1 MDHEN and CDR2 SYDVKM. The CDR3 is 14 amino acids. V dropped 3 bases and J dropped 5 bases, with 13 bases sitting between them. The DNA for the CDR3 is TGTGCCAGCAGTTTTCCCGGGGGGCGAACTGAAGCTTTCTTT. Translation: CASSFPGGRTEAFF.

This clonotype appeared many times. The chain joins TRBV5-1 to TRBJ1-2; D may be TRBD1 (5 bases). The CDR3 runs 14 residues. Deletions cut 7 bases from V and 3 bases from J, with 16 bases between. Germline CDR1 is SGHRS and CDR2 is YFSETQ. DNA for the CDR3: TGCGCCAGCCGCACTGGGACGGTTTACTATGGCTACACCTTC. Protein: CASRTGTVYYGYTF.

J is TRBJ2-7 and V is TRBV11-2; D unclear. CDR3 length: 14 residues. Germline V CDR1 and CDR2: SGHAT, FQNNGV. Trimming removed 0 bases from V and 7 bases from J, with 13 bases in between. The CDR3 sequence: CASSLDQASEEQYF. For the CDR3, the DNA is TGTGCCAGCAGCTTAGATCAGGCCAGCGAAGAGCAGTACTTC.

The chain recombines TRBV20-1 with TRBJ2-7, with TRBD1 matching 9 bases. The CDR3 loop spans 13 amino acids. J was trimmed by 5 bases and V by 5 bases; bases with no gene match: 7. CDR1 is DFQATT, CDR2 SNEGSKA, per germline (reference sequence). CDR3 region: CSASGTGSHEQYF. The CDR3 DNA is TGCAGTGCTTCCGGGACAGGGTCCCACGAGCAGTACTTC.

The chain links TRBV2 to TRBJ2-3, with D maybe TRBD1 (6 bases). Germline V CDR1 and CDR2: SNHLY, FYNNEI. This CDR3 region has 15 residues. The V and J ends lost 6 bases and 1 base respectively, with 14 bases between them. As DNA, the CDR3 is TGTGCCAGCAGCGTTAACAGGGACCGCACAGATACGCAGTATTTT. This gives the protein CASSVNRDRTDTQYF.

The V and J genes are TRBV20-1 and TRBJ2-1, with D tentatively TRBD1 (5 bases). The CDR3 is 12 amino acids. Germline-derived CDR1 and CDR2 are DFQATT and SNEGSKA (reference sequence). V shed 8 bases and J shed 2 bases, with 10 bases lying between them. CDR3 bases: TGCAGTCTTCAGGGAACCTACAATGAGCAGTTCTTC. Translation: CSLQGTYNEQFF.

This clonotype was seen repeatedly, ten times or more. The rearrangement links TRBV6-2 or TRBV6-3 to TRBJ2-6; D may be TRBD2 (5 bases). Germline V lookup: CDR1 MNHEY, CDR2 SVGEGT. Trimming took off 8 bases at V and 0 bases at J, with 23 bases between the two ends. This CDR3 has 19 amino acids. The CDR3 DNA reads as TGTGCCAGCCGTACCGACGTTGCAGAGGGATACTCTGGGGCCAACGTCCTGACTTTC. Amino acid sequence: CASRTDVAEGYSGANVLTF.

This clonotype was detected only a few times. V is TRBV28 and J is TRBJ2-4, with no clear D. This CDR3 contains 16 residues. CDR1 MDHEN and CDR2 SYDVKM come from the germline V gene. Between the trimmed V and J ends, which lost 3 bases and 1 base, there was a span of 13 bases. CDR3 coding DNA: TGTGCCAGCAGTTTTGTGGGCCTTGGGGCCAAAAACATTCAGTACTTC. Residues: CASSFVGLGAKNIQYF. Filled out from reference TRBV28 and TRBJ2-4, the complete variable domain reads DVKVTQSSRYLVKRTGEKVFLECVQDMDHENMFWYRQDPGLGLRLIYFSYDVKMKEKGDIPEGYSVSREKKERFSLILESASTNQTSMYLCASSFVGLGAKNIQYFGAGTRLSVL.

In its sample, this clonotype was seen a few times. The rearrangement links TRBV29-1 to TRBJ1-2; a possible D gene is TRBD1 (6 bases). Trimming removed 6 bases at V and 8 bases at J, with 16 bases between. The germline gives CDR1 SQVTM, CDR2 ANQGSEA. The CDR3 spans 12 residues. The DNA for the CDR3 is TGCAGCGTGCGGACTGGGGGCAGGGGCTACACCTTC. Protein sequence: CSVRTGGRGYTF. Drawing the rest from reference TRBV29-1 and TRBJ1-2, the complete variable domain is SAVISQKPSRDICQRGTSLTIQCQVDSQVTMMFWYRQQPGQSLTLIATANQGSEATYESGFVIDKFPISRPNLTFSTLTVSNMSPEDSSIYLCSVRTGGRGYTFGSGTRLTVV.

The rearrangement uses TRBV20-1 and TRBJ2-5, with 12 bases that match TRBD1. V shed 3 bases, J shed 5 bases, and the junction held 7 bases outside the gene matches. Germline CDR1 and CDR2: DFQATT and SNEGSKA (reference sequence). The CDR3 is 15 residues long. The CDR3 bases are TGCAGTGCTAGGCCCGGGACAGGGGGCGCGGAGACCCAGTACTTC. This gives the protein CSARPGTGGAETQYF.

This clonotype was recorded at least ten times. The rearrangement links TRBV3-1 to TRBJ2-3; the match to TRBD2 covers 11 bases. Germline CDR1 reads LGHDT; CDR2 reads YNNKEL (reference sequence). Trimming cost V 0 bases and J 6 bases; bases outside gene matches: 8. This CDR3 has 17 residues. The CDR3 reads CASSQDGAGTSGDTQYF. In DNA form, the CDR3 reads TGTGCCAGCAGCCAAGATGGGGCGGGGACTAGCGGCGATACGCAGTATTTT.

This clonotype appeared a few times. The J gene is TRBJ1-5, the V gene TRBV20-1, with 7 nucleotides matching TRBD1. This CDR3 comprises 13 residues. Germline V lookup: CDR1 DFQATT, CDR2 SNEGSKA (reference sequence). Unmatched junction bases numbered 4, after V lost 5 bases and J lost 3 bases. Here the CDR3 reads CSAAGTANQPQHF. CDR3 coding DNA: TGCAGTGCTGCCGGGACAGCCAATCAGCCCCAGCATTTT.

The chain joins TRBV28 to TRBJ2-7; TRBD2 matches 14 bases. V was pared by 5 bases and J by 7 bases, with 7 bases of the junction left unmatched. The CDR3 totals 15 residues. Germline loops: CDR1 MDHEN, CDR2 SYDVKM. The CDR3 spells CASSLGTSGSVEQYF. The CDR3 DNA follows: TGTGCCAGCAGTCTGGGGACTAGCGGGAGTGTAGAGCAGTACTTC.

The rearrangement joins TRBV20-1 to TRBJ2-7, with TRBD2 as a possible D gene (6 bases). The V end lost 6 bases, the J end lost 4 bases, and 10 bases lay between the germline ends. The germline gives CDR1 DFQATT, CDR2 SNEGSKA (reference sequence). The CDR3 runs to 11 residues. The CDR3 DNA sequence: TGCAGTGCCCCGGAGGGGTACGAGCAGTACTTC. Translation: CSAPEGYEQYF.

This clonotype was seen a few times. The chain carries TRBV6-1 and TRBJ2-1; 9 bases match TRBD1. The V segment lost 5 bases and the J segment 9 bases; nucleotides outside the gene matches: 8. The CDR3 contains 14 residues. The germline gives CDR1 MNHNS, CDR2 SASEGT. CDR3 DNA sequence: TGTGCCAGCAGTCCGGGACAGGGACCGGTTGAGCAGTTCTTC. It codes for CASSPGQGPVEQFF.

This clonotype turned up a few times. V gene TRBV3-1 combines with J gene TRBJ1-1; D is unclear. The CDR3 length is 14 residues. Germline assignment: CDR1 LGHDT and CDR2 YNNKEL (reference sequence). The V gene lost 2 bases and the J gene lost 4 bases, with 11 bases spanning the gap. For the CDR3, the DNA is TGTGCCAGCAGCCAACGGTCCGGCGGCACTGAAGCTTTCTTT. The encoded protein is CASSQRSGGTEAFF.

This clonotype was counted between two and nine times. V gene TRBV7-2 combines with J gene TRBJ1-3; D might be TRBD1 (6 bases). Germline V gene sequence: CDR1 SGHTA, CDR2 FQGNSA. The CDR3 loop spans 15 amino acids. Trimming took off 3 bases at V and 4 bases at J, with 13 bases between the two ends. The CDR3 is CASSFGQGYGNTIYF. The CDR3 DNA is TGTGCCAGCAGCTTTGGCCAGGGGTACGGAAACACCATATATTTT.

This clonotype was counted between two and nine times. The CDR3 sequence is CASRIAGGAYEQYF. The CDR3 DNA reads TGCGCCAGCAGGATAGCGGGGGGTGCCTACGAGCAGTACTTC. This chain joins TRBV5-1 and TRBJ2-7; 10 bases fit TRBD2. CDR3 length: 14 amino acids. Germline assignment: CDR1 SGHRS and CDR2 YFSETQ. J was trimmed by 2 bases and V by 5 bases; bases with no gene match: 4.

This clonotype was seen more than once but under ten times. The chain uses TRBV20-1 and TRBJ1-1; perhaps TRBD1 as D (5 bases). The germline V and J ends were trimmed by 0 bases and 6 bases, with 17 bases remaining between them. The length of the CDR3 is 15 residues. Germline V gene sequence: CDR1 DFQATT, CDR2 SNEGSKA (reference sequence). The CDR3 region is CSARDLEGVRSEAFF. For the CDR3, the DNA is TGCAGTGCTAGAGACCTCGAAGGGGTTAGGTCTGAAGCTTTCTTT.

As regards this clonotype: This clone may be a read error of a much larger clone one base away. CDR3 in DNA: TGTGCTAGCAGTCGATGTTTGAACACTGAAGCTTTCTTT. Translation gives CASSRCLNTEAFF. The rearrangement uses TRBV7-7 and TRBJ1-1; D remains ambiguous. CDR3 length: 13 amino acids. The germline CDR1 and CDR2 sequences are SSHAT and FNYEAQ (reference sequence).

This clonotype was counted ten times or more. This chain joins TRBV20-1 and TRBJ2-3; 12 bases map to TRBD2. CDR3 length: 14 residues. The V segment lost 6 bases and the J segment 5 bases; nucleotides outside the gene matches: 6. Germline V gene lookup returns CDR1 DFQATT and CDR2 SNEGSKA (reference sequence). As DNA, the CDR3 is TGCAGTGCCCGACTAGCGGGAGTTATAGATACGCAGTATTTT. Translated: CSARLAGVIDTQYF.

The chain joins TRBV4-1 to TRBJ2-7; 7 bases are shared with TRBD1. Germline V CDR1 and CDR2: MGHRA, YSYEKL. V lost 4 bases to trimming and J lost 4 bases; unmatched junction nucleotides: 10. CDR3 length: 15 residues. The CDR3 DNA is TGCGCCAGCAGCCCCCGACAGGGACCGGTGTACGAGCAGTACTTC. This gives the protein CASSPRQGPVYEQYF.

Notes on this clonotype: Compared with germline, one end of the junction differs, possibly owing to a read error. The V call is TRBV12-3 or TRBV12-4, the J call TRBJ1-3; the D is unclear. The length of the CDR3 is 12 residues. This CDR3 is CASSLGFVPRDF. The CDR3, as DNA: TGTGCCAGCAGTTTAGGGTTCGTGCCTCGGGATTTT.

The sample holds many counts of this clonotype. The chain couples TRBV29-1 to TRBJ2-7; 8 bases match TRBD1. Germline V gene sequence: CDR1 SQVTM, CDR2 ANQGSEA. Losses at the gene ends were 8 bases for V and 2 bases for J; bases not matched to a gene: 23. This CDR3 spans 18 amino acids. The CDR3: CSISISVAATGVPYEQYF. The CDR3 DNA reads TGCAGCATATCAATAAGCGTTGCCGCGACAGGGGTCCCCTACGAGCAGTACTTC.

In this sample, this clonotype turned up many times. This chain connects TRBV3-1 to TRBJ2-7; D is unclear. V was clipped by 2 bases and J by 0 bases, with 5 bases between them. Per the germline V gene, CDR1 is LGHDT and CDR2 is YNNKEL (reference sequence). This CDR3 is 13 amino acids long. DNA for the CDR3: TGTGCCAGCAGCCAATGGGACTCCTACGAGCAGTACTTC. Encoded protein: CASSQWDSYEQYF.

This clonotype turned up a few times. The V gene is TRBV29-1, the J gene TRBJ2-1; D is ambiguous. Germline CDR1 reads SQVTM; CDR2 reads ANQGSEA. The CDR3 runs to 15 residues. Trimming pared 3 bases from V and 2 bases from J, leaving 14 bases between. The CDR3 DNA reads as TGCAGCGTTGAGGGCAGCCCAGCCACCTACAATGAGCAGTTCTTC. The encoded protein is CSVEGSPATYNEQFF.

The table lists this clonotype with a few counts. This chain links TRBV5-1 with TRBJ2-3; no clear D gene. The CDR3 is 13 amino acids. Trimming left V 0 bases short and J 6 bases short, with 8 bases between. Germline CDR1 SGHRS, CDR2 YFSETQ. CDR3 sequence reads: CASSLAIVDTQYF. The CDR3 DNA reads TGCGCCAGCAGCTTGGCGATCGTTGATACGCAGTATTTT.

This clonotype was recorded a few times. V and J are TRBV9 and TRBJ2-5; tentatively, D is TRBD1 (5 bases). Germline V gene lookup returns CDR1 SGDLS and CDR2 YYNGEE. This CDR3 spans 14 amino acids. Trimming took off 0 bases at V and 6 bases at J, with 12 bases between the two ends. The CDR3 sequence: CASSVVDTAQTQYF. CDR3 DNA: TGTGCCAGCAGCGTAGTGGACACCGCACAGACCCAGTACTTC.

V gene TRBV6-1 combines with J gene TRBJ2-7; 8 bases line up with TRBD2. From germline, CDR1 is MNHNS and CDR2 SASEGT. The CDR3 sequence is 15 residues long. The V gene end was trimmed by 6 bases and the J gene end by 2 bases; junction bases not matched to a gene: 9. The CDR3 DNA follows: TGTGCCAGCAGGTGGGGTCGGGAGGGACCCTACGAGCAGTACTTC. It specifies CASRWGREGPYEQYF.